The 15 T cell receptor beta chains presented below share a single source sample, sequenced in a study of control samples from healthy donors and cancer patients. Generated by immunoSEQ multiplex PCR, the TCRdb table keeps only in-frame clones and is missing some. Found here are around 48,000 clones, about 94% of them singletons; the top ten hold 20% to 30%. Sequenced material: PBMCs. Receptors were obtained from a woman aged 50 to 60 with head and neck cancer.

V usage is TRBV14 and J usage is TRBJ1-1; D unresolved. Germline lookup yields CDR1 SGHDN and CDR2 FVKESK. The CDR3 runs to 15 residues. With 0 bases removed from V and 3 bases from J, the gap between germline ends came to 11 bases. This CDR3 is CASSQDPRWDTEAFF. The CDR3 DNA reads TGTGCCAGCAGCCAAGATCCCAGGTGGGACACTGAAGCTTTCTTT. Complete variable domain (other parts from reference TRBV14 and TRBJ1-1): EAGVTQFPSHSVIEKGQTVTLRCDPISGHDNLYWYRRVMGKEIKFLLHFVKESKQDESGMPNNRFLAERTGGTYSTLKVQPAELEDSGVYFCASSQDPRWDTEAFFGQGTRLTVV.

This clone occurred once. The V gene is TRBV5-6, the J gene TRBJ2-1, with 9 bases fitting TRBD1. The germline V gene encodes CDR1 SGHDT and CDR2 YYEEEE. Trimming at V came to 1 base and at J to 7 bases, leaving 9 bases not matched to a gene. The CDR3 covers 16 residues. The CDR3 reads CASSLSPTGGRNEQFF. The CDR3 bases are TGTGCCAGCAGCTTGTCCCCGACAGGGGGGAGGAATGAGCAGTTCTTC.

This chain links TRBV19 with TRBJ2-1, with D perhaps matching TRBD2 (6 bases). V gave up 1 base and J gave up 0 bases, with 13 bases separating them. Germline lookup yields CDR1 LNHDA and CDR2 SQIVND (reference sequence). CDR3 size: 17 residues. CDR3 sequence (DNA): TGTGCCAGTAGTATAGGAACTAGCAGAAGCTCCTACAATGAGCAGTTCTTC. It specifies CASSIGTSRSSYNEQFF.

The chain combines TRBV7-2 with TRBJ2-6; D ambiguous. From germline, CDR1 is SGHTA and CDR2 FQGNSA. The CDR3 spans 17 residues. The V end lost 1 base, the J end lost 4 bases, and 14 bases lay between the germline ends. The CDR3, as DNA: TGTGCCAGCAGCTTAGTGTCATGGGGTGGAGGGGCCAACGTCCTGACTTTC. It translates to CASSLVSWGGGANVLTF. The whole variable domain, filled in from reference TRBV7-2 and TRBJ2-6, reads GAGVSQSPSNKVTEKGKDVELRCDPISGHTALYWYRQSLGQGLEFLIYFQGNSAPDKSGLPSDRFSAERTGGSVSTLTIQRTQQEDSAVYLCASSLVSWGGGANVLTFGAGSRLTVL.

This sequence joins TRBV6-5 and TRBJ1-1, with TRBD1 identical over 9 bases. The germline V gene encodes CDR1 MNHEY and CDR2 SVGAGI. The ends lost 6 bases at V and 6 bases at J; junction bases unmatched: 11. CDR3 size: 15 residues. CDR3: CASRTFRDRAAEAFF. CDR3 sequence (DNA): TGTGCCAGCAGGACCTTCCGGGACAGGGCGGCTGAAGCTTTCTTT.

The chain is built from TRBV2 and TRBJ1-2; D may be TRBD1 (6 bases). Between the trimmed V and J ends, which lost 7 bases and 4 bases, there was a span of 13 bases. CDR3 length: 13 residues. Germline V gene sequence: CDR1 SNHLY, CDR2 FYNNEI. The CDR3 nucleotides read TGTGCCAGCACTCCTACAGGGCTCTATGGCTACACCTTC. This translates into CASTPTGLYGYTF.

As for this clone: Within the sample, other DNA sequences also encode this same CDR3. This chain joins TRBV7-9 and TRBJ1-1; no clear D gene. In germline, CDR1 is SEHNR, CDR2 FQNEAQ (reference sequence). The CDR3 sequence is 11 residues long. V lost 6 bases and J 5 bases, leaving 7 bases between the germline ends. CDR3 bases: TGTGCCAGCAGTCTCGGGACTGAAGCTTTCTTT. As protein: CASSLGTEAFF. Using reference TRBV7-9 and TRBJ1-1 for the parts outside the CDR3, the full variable domain is DTGVSQNPRHKITKRGQNVTFRCDPISEHNRLYWYRQTLGQGPEFLTYFQNEAQLEKSRLLSDRFSAERPKGSFSTLEIQRTEQGDSAMYLCASSLGTEAFFGQGTRLTVV.

CDR3 nucleotides: TGTGCCAGTAATAAACAGGGCGCTGAAGCTTTCTTT. This gives the protein CASNKQGAEAFF. The chain carries TRBV19 and TRBJ1-1; D might be TRBD1 (6 bases). V lost 7 bases and J lost 6, with 12 bases in between. Germline V gene sequence: CDR1 LNHDA, CDR2 SQIVND (reference sequence). The CDR3 has 12 residues.

This clone was recorded once. The chain has TRBV18 and TRBJ2-3, with a weak D call TRBD1 (6 bases). Germline V gene sequence: CDR1 KGHSH, CDR2 LQKENI. The V gene lost 2 bases and the J gene lost 5 bases, with 8 bases spanning the gap. The length of the CDR3 is 13 residues. The CDR3 nucleotides read TGTGCCAGCTCACCAGAGGGGGTAGATACGCAGTATTTT. Amino acids: CASSPEGVDTQYF.

The J gene is TRBJ2-7, the V gene TRBV15; 7 bases are a match to TRBD2. The trim removed 5 bases at V and 2 bases at J, leaving 6 bases unmatched. The CDR3 is made up of 14 amino acids. Looked up from germline, CDR1 is LNHNV and CDR2 is YYDKDF (reference sequence). The CDR3 loop reads CATSGGGRAYEQYF. CDR3 DNA: TGTGCCACCAGCGGTGGGGGGAGGGCCTACGAGCAGTACTTC. The full variable domain, in which reference TRBV15 and TRBJ2-7 provide the parts outside the CDR3, is DAMVIQNPRYQVTQFGKPVTLSCSQTLNHNVMYWYQQKSSQAPKLLFHYYDKDFNNEADTPDNFQSRRPNTSFCFLDIRSPGLGDTAMYLCATSGGGRAYEQYFGPGTRLTVT.

This chain joins TRBV5-1 and TRBJ2-1; TRBD2 agrees at 13 bases. V shed 5 bases and J 8 bases; nucleotides not matched to a gene: 4. The CDR3 consists of 14 residues. CDR1 and CDR2 (germline): SGHRS, YFSETQ. CDR3 loop: CASRLAGGSYEQFF. The CDR3 nucleotides read TGCGCCAGCAGACTAGCGGGGGGGAGTTATGAGCAGTTCTTC.

CDR3 coding DNA: TGTGCCAGCAGCGTCCGGACGGAAGCTAACTATGGCTACACCTTC. Translated: CASSVRTEANYGYTF. The chain joins TRBV9 to TRBJ1-2; D is unclear. The CDR3 covers 15 residues. Trimming removed 2 bases from V and 0 bases from J, with 11 bases in between. The germline gives CDR1 SGDLS, CDR2 YYNGEE.

V gene TRBV11-2 combines with J gene TRBJ2-3; D is unclear. V lost 2 bases and J 4 bases, leaving 7 bases between the germline ends. Germline loops: CDR1 SGHAT, CDR2 FQNNGV. There are 13 residues in the CDR3. The DNA for the CDR3 is TGTGCCAGCAGCTTAATCTGGTCAGATACGCAGTATTTT. The encoded protein is CASSLIWSDTQYF.

This chain connects TRBV2 to TRBJ1-3; possible D gene TRBD1, 5 bases. V was shortened by 6 bases and J by 2 bases, with 14 bases between the two germline ends. This CDR3 has 15 residues. Germline V CDR1 and CDR2: SNHLY, FYNNEI. For the CDR3, the DNA is TGTGCCAGCAGCCCGGGGGGGTTAGCTGGAAACACCATATATTTT. Translation: CASSPGGLAGNTIYF.

The chain combines TRBV9 with TRBJ2-7; 8 nucleotides match TRBD2. Germline V gene data show CDR1 as SGDLS and CDR2 as YYNGEE. The CDR3 consists of 14 residues. V lost 0 bases, J lost 3 bases, and 2 bases stayed unmatched. The CDR3 reads CASSVGLAGYEQYF. Here the CDR3 DNA reads TGTGCCAGCAGCGTAGGGCTAGCGGGCTACGAGCAGTACTTC.